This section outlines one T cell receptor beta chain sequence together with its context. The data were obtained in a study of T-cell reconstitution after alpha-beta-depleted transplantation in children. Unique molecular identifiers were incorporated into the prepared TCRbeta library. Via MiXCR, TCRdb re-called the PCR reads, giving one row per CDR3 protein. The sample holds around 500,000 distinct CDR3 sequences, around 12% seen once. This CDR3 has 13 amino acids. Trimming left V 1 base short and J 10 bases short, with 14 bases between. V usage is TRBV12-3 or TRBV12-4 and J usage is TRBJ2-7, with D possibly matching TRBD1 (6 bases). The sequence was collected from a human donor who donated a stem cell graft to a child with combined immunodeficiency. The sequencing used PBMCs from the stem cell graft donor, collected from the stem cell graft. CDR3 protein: CASSLGSPGAQYF. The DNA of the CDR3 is TGTGCCAGCAGTTTAGGGTCCCCAGGGGCTCAGTACTTC.